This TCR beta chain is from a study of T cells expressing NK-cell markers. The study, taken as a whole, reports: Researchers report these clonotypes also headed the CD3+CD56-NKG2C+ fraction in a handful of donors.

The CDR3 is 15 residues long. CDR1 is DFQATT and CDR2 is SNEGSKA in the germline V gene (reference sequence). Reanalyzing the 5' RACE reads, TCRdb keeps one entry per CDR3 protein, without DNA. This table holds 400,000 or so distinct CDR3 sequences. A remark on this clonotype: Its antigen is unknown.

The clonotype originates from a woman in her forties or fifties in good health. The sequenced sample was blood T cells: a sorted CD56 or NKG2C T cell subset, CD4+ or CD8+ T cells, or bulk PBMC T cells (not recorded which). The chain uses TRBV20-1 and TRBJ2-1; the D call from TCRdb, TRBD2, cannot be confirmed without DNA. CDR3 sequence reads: CSARESGTSGRRQFF.